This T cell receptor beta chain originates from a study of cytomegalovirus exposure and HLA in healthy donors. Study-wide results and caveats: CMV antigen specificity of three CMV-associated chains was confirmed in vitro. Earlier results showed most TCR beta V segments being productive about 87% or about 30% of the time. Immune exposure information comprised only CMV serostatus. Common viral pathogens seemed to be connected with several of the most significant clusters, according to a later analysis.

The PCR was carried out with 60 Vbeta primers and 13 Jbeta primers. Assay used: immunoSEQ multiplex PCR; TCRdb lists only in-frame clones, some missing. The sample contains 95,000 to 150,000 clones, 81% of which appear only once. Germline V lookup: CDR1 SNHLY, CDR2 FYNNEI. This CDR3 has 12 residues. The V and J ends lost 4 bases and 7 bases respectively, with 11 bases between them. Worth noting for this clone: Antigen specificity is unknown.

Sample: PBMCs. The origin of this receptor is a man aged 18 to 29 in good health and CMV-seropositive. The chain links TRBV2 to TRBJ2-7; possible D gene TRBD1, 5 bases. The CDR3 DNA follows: TGTGCCAGCAGTGCCCAGGGTCGTGAGCAGTACTTC. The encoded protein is CASSAQGREQYF.